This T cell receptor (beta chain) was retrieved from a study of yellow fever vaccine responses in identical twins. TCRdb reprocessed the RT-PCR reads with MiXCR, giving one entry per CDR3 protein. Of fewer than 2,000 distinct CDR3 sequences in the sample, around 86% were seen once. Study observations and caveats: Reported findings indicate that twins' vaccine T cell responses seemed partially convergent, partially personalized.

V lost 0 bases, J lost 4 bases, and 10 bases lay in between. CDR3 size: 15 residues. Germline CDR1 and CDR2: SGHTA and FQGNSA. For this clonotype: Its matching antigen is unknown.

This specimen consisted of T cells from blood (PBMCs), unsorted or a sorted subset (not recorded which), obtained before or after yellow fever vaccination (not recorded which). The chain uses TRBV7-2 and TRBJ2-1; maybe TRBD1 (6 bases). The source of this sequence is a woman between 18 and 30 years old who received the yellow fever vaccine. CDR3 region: CASSLATTGYNEQFF. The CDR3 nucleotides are TGTGCCAGCAGCTTAGCGACTACAGGGTACAATGAGCAGTTCTTC.